The clone carrying this T cell receptor (beta chain) was counted between two and nine times. No antigen is known for it. Compared with germline, one end of the junction differs, possibly owing to a read error. These data are taken from a study of vaccination and CD4 T cells after COVID-19. Once obtained from cultured CD4+ T cells, the DNA was sequenced using the Oncomine TCR Beta short-read assay. TCRdb reanalysed the PCR reads using MiXCR and keeps one entry per CDR3 protein. The sample lists 5,500 to 9,000 distinct CDR3 sequences, 51% seen once, with 30% to 40% in the top ten. Treatment here: roughly 10-day PBMC culture with coronavirus spike peptide pools or control peptides (ViraFEST assay). This clonotype was obtained from a human donor who had recovered from COVID-19. The sequencing sample was made of CD4+ T cells from blood, cultured in vitro.

Written as DNA, the CDR3 is TGTGCTAGCAGCTTCACTGGGGCAGGTACCGGGGAGCTGTTTTTT. Its protein product is CASSFTGAGTGELFF. This chain links TRBV7-7 with TRBJ2-2; possible D gene TRBD1, 5 bases. The germline gives CDR1 SSHAT, CDR2 FNYEAQ (reference sequence). This CDR3 has 15 residues.